This TCR beta chain was recorded in a study of blood T cell repertoires in COVID-19. About the research overall: From the United States, Italy and Spain came samples of acute and convalescent COVID-19. The analysed material was cDNA or gDNA that came from T cells, B-cell-depleted T cells, or PBMCs.

Under the authors' procedure: Estimated nucleated cell counts came from reference gene primer amplification. The method was immunoSEQ multiplex PCR; TCRdb's version includes in-frame clones alone and lacks a portion of them. V, J and clone size are taken as reported in that table, and D and trimming were inferred from the DNA itself. The sample includes 150,000 to 200,000 clones, around four fifths of them seen just once. The V and J ends lost 8 bases and 0 bases respectively, with 14 bases between them. This CDR3 is 15 amino acids long. From germline, CDR1 is MNHEY and CDR2 SMNVEV (reference sequence). Patients of the Seattle cohort, enrolled during active infection, were followed longitudinally.

The sequencing sample was made of peripheral blood. The chain is built from TRBV27 and TRBJ2-1; D remains ambiguous. This receptor was taken from a woman aged 70 to 79 with COVID-19, enrolled during active disease. The DNA of the CDR3 is TGTGCCAGCCGGTCGCTTTTCCACTCCTACAATGAGCAGTTCTTC. The encoded protein is CASRSLFHSYNEQFF.